The clone carrying this T cell receptor beta chain was picked up many times. As yet, its antigen is unknown. This sample was taken from a study of T cells in Graves' hyperthyroidism and ophthalmopathy. Whole-study results and caveats: Progression to ophthalmopathy was predicted a median of roughly seven months early. Most clonotypes expanded in the thyroid (above 0.001) were also present in blood.

The CDR3 regions of TCR beta were amplified from RNA transcripts. Primed by the HTBI set, a first-round RT-PCR was run on the TCR CDR3. Using its own MiXCR run on the multiplex PCR reads, TCRdb lists one record per CDR3 protein. The table shows approximately 320,000 distinct CDR3 sequences, with 16% occurring only once. Exclusions: uncontrolled infection, other autoimmune disease, pregnancy, lactation. PBMCs were sourced from more than 7.5 ml fresh peripheral blood. The TCR sequence derives from a young man with Graves' hyperthyroidism. The sample was blood.

This CDR3 is CASSQDEETQYF. The DNA for the CDR3 is TGTGCCAGCAGCCAGGACGAGGAGACCCAGTACTTC. The chain links TRBV3-1 to TRBJ2-5, with unresolved D. V shed 3 bases and J shed 5 bases, with 7 bases lying between them. This CDR3 is 12 amino acids long. In germline, CDR1 is LGHDT, CDR2 YNNKEL (reference sequence).